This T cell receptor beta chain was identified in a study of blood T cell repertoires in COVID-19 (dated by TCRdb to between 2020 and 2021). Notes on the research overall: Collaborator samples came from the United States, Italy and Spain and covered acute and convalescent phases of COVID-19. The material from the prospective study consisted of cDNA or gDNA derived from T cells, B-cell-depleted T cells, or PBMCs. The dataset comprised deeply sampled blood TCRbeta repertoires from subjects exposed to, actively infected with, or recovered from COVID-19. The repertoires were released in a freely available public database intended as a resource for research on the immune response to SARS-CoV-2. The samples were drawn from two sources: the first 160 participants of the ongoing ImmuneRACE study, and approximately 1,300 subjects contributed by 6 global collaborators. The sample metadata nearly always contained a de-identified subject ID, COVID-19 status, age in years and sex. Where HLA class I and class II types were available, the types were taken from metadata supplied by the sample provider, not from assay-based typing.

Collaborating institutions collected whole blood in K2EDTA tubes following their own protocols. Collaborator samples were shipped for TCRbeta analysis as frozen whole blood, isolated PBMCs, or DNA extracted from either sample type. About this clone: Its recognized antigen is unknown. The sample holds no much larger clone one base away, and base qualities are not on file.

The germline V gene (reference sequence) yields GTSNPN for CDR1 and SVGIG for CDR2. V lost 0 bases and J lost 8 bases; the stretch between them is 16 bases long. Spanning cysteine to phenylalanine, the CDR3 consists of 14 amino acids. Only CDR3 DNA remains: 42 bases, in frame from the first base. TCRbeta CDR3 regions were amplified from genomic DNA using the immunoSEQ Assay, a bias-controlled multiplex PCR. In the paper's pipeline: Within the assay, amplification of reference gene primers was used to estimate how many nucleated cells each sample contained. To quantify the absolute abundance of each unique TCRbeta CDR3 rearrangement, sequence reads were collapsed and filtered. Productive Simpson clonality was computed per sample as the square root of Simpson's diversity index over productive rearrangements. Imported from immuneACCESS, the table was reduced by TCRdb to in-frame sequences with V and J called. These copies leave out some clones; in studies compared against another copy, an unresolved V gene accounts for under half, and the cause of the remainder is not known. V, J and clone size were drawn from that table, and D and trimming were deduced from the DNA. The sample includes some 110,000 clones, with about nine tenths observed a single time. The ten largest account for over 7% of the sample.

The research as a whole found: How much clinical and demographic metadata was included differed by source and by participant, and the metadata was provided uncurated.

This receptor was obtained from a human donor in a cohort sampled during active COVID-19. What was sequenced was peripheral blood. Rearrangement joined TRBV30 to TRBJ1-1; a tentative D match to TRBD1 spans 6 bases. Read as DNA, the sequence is TGTGCCTGGAGTGTTTGGCAGGGGATTCCCGAAGCTTTCTTT. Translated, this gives CAWSVWQGIPEAFF.